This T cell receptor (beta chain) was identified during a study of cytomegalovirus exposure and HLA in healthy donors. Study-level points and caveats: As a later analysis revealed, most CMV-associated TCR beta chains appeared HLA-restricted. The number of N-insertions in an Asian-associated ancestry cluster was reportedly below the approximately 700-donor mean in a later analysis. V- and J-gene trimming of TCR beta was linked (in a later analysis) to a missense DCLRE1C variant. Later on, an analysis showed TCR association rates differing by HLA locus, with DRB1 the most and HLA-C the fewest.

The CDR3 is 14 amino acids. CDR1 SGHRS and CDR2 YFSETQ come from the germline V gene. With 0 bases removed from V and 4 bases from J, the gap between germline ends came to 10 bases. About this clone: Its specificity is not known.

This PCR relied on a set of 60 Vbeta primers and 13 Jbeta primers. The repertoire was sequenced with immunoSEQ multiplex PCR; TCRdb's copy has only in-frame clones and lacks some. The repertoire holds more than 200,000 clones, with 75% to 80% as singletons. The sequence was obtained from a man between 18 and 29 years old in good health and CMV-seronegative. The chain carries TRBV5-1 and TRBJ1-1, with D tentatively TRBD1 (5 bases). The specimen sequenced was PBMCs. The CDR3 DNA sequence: TGCGCCAGCAGCTTGGAATGGGGGGGCACTGAAGCTTTCTTT. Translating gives CASSLEWGGTEAFF.